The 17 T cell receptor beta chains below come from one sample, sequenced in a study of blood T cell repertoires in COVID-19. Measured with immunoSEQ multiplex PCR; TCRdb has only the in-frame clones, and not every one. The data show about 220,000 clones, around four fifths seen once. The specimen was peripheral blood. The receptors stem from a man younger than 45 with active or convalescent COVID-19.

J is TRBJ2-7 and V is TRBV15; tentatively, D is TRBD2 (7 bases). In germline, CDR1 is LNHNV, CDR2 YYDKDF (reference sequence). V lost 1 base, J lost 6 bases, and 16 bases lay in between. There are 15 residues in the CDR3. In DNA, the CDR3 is TGTGCCACCAGCAGAGTAGGGGGGGTGAGGGCCGAGCAGTACTTC. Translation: CATSRVGGVRAEQYF.

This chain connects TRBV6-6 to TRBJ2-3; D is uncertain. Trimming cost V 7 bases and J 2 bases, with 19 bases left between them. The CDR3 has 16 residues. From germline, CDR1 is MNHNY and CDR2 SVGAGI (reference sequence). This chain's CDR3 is CASIITHRLHTDTQYF. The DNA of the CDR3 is TGTGCCAGCATAATAACTCACCGACTCCACACAGATACGCAGTATTTT.

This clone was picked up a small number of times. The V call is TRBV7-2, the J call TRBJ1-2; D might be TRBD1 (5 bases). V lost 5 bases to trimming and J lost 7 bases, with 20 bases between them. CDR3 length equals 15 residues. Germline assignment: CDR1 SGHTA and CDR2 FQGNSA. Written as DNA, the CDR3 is TGTGCCAGCAGCCCCTCGAGTCAGGGAATCTCTGGCTACACCTTC. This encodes CASSPSSQGISGYTF.

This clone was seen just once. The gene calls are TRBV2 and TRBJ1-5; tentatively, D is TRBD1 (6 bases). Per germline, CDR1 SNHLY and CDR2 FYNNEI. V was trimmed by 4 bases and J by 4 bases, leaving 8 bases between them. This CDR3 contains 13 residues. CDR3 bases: TGTGCCAGCAGTGGGACAGCTAATCAGCCCCAGCATTTT. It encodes CASSGTANQPQHF.

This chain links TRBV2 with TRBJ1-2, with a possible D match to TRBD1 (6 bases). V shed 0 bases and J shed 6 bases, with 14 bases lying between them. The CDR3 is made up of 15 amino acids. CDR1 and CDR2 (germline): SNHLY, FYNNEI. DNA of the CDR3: TGTGCCAGCAGTGAAGCGCCCCCCCACAGGGATGGCTACACCTTC. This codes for CASSEAPPHRDGYTF.

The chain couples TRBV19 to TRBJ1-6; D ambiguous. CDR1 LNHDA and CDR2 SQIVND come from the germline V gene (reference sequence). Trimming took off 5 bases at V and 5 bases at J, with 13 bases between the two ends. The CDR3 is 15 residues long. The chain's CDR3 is CASSPQAKDNSPLHF. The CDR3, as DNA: TGTGCCAGTAGTCCGCAGGCGAAGGATAATTCACCCCTCCACTTT.

The DNA of the CDR3 is TGTGCCACCAGCAGCCCGGGTGGGGGCGCTGAGCAGTTCTTC. Amino acids: CATSSPGGGAEQFF. J is TRBJ2-1 and V is TRBV15; D is possibly TRBD1 (6 bases). V was shortened by 3 bases and J by 9 bases, with 15 bases between the two germline ends. The CDR3 runs to 14 residues. CDR1 is LNHNV and CDR2 is YYDKDF in the germline V gene (reference sequence).

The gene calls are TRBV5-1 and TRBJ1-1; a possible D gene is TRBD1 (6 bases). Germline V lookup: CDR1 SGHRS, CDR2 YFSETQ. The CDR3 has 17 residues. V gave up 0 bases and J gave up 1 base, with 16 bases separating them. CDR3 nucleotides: TGCGCCAGCAGCTTGGCCCAAGGGGGTGGAAAGAACACTGAAGCTTTCTTT. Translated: CASSLAQGGGKNTEAFF.

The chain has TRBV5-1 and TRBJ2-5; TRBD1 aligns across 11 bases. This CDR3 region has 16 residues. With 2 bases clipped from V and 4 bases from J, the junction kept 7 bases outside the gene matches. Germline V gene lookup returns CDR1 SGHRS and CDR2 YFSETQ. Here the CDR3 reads CASSFTGTGGGETQYF. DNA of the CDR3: TGCGCCAGCAGCTTTACCGGGACAGGGGGTGGAGAGACCCAGTACTTC. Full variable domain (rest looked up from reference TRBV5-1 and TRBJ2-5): KAGVTQTPRYLIKTRGQQVTLSCSPISGHRSVSWYQQTPGQGLQFLFEYFSETQRNKGNFPGRFSGRQFSNSRSEMNVSTLELGDSALYLCASSFTGTGGGETQYFGPGTRLLVL.

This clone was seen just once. CDR3 loop: CAWVFGGGYTF. In DNA, the CDR3 is TGTGCCTGGGTGTTCGGGGGGGGCTACACCTTC. J is TRBJ1-2 and V is TRBV30; TRBD1 might be the D (5 bases). V was pared by 5 bases and J by 8 bases, with 12 bases between. Looked up from germline, CDR1 is GTSNPN and CDR2 is SVGIG (reference sequence). The CDR3 has 11 amino acids.

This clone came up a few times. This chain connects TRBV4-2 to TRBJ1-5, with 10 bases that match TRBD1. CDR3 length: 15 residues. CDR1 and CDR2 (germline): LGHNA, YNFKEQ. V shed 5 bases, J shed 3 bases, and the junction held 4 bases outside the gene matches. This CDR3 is CASSVRQGANQPQHF. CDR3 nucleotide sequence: TGTGCCAGCAGCGTACGACAGGGGGCCAATCAGCCCCAGCATTTT.

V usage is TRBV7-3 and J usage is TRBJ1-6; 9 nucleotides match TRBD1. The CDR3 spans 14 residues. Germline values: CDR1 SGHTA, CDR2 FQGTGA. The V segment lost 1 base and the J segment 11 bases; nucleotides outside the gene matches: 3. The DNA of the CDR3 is TGTGCCAGCAGCTTAAAGGGACAGGGAACACCCCTCCACTTT. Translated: CASSLKGQGTPLHF. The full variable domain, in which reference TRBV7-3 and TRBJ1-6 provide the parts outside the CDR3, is GAGVSQTPSNKVTEKGKYVELRCDPISGHTALYWYRQSLGQGPEFLIYFQGTGAADDSGLPNDRFFAVRPEGSVSTLKIQRTERGDSAVYLCASSLKGQGTPLHFGNGTRLTVT.

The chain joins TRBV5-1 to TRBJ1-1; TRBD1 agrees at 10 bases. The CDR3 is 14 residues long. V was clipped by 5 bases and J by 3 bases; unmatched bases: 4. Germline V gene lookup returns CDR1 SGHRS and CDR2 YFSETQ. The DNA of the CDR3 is TGCGCCAGCAGTGGGGACAGGGGAGACACTGAAGCTTTCTTT. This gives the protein CASSGDRGDTEAFF.

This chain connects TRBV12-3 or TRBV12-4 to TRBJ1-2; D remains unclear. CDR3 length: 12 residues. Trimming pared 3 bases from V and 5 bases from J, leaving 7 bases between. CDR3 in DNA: TGTGCCAGCAGTTTGTCCCTATATGGCTACACCTTC. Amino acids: CASSLSLYGYTF.

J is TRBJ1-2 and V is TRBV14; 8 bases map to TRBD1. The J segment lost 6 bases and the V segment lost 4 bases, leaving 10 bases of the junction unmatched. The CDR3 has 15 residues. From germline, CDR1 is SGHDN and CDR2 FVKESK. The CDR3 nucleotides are TGTGCCAGCAGCCCGCCTGGGACAGGCGCACATGGCTACACCTTC. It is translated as CASSPPGTGAHGYTF.

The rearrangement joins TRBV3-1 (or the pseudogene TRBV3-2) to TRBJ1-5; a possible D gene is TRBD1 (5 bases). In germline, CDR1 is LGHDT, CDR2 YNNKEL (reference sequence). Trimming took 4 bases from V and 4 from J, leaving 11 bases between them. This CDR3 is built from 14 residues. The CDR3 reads CASSRTSGNQPQHF. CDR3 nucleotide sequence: TGTGCCAGCAGCCGAACTTCAGGGAATCAGCCCCAGCATTTT.

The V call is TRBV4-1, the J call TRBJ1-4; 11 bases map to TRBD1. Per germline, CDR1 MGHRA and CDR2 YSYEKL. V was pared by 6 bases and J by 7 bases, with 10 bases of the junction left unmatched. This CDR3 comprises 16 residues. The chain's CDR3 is CASSQKPGQGAEKLFF. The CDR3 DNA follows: TGCGCCAGCAGTCAAAAGCCAGGACAGGGGGCTGAAAAACTGTTTTTT.